This paragraph reports one TCR beta chain. This sample was taken from a study of shared clonotypes between healthy human individuals. Study at large: There were three CD4 naive, three CD4 memory, two CD8 naive and one CD8 memory plates per donor.

CD45RO-negative CD8 cells positively selected for CCR7 made up the naive population, which excluded terminally differentiated effector memory CD45RA+ cells. All donors were Caucasian adults living in Nashville, Tennessee. Looked up from germline, CDR1 is MDHEN and CDR2 is SYDVKM. The junction had 10 bases not matched to a gene; V was cut back by 8 bases and J by 2 bases. The CDR3 runs 16 residues. In replicate PCRs of sorted subsets, 150 to 200 ng DNA, approximately 28,000 T cell genomes, was used. Original data processing: From ImmunoSEQ came sequences covering only the junction and carrying no quality scores, so filtering differed. Measured with immunoSEQ multiplex PCR; TCRdb has only the in-frame clones, and not every one. The V and J calls and clone size are taken from that table; D and trimming were inferred from the DNA. Of about 2 million clones listed, about 95% are singletons.

The sequencing input was naive CD8+ T cells sorted from blood. The receptor was derived from a man between 18 and 29 years old in good health. The V call is TRBV28, the J call TRBJ2-3, with TRBD2 matching over 10 bases. CDR3 residues: CASSGELAGTTDTQYF. Here the CDR3 DNA reads TGTGCCAGCTCCGGCGAACTAGCGGGGACCACAGATACGCAGTATTTT.